This TCR beta chain was found in a study of human T cells and chemical hapten exposure. Study-level results: Significantly greater numbers of large CDR3 similarity clusters came from expanded TCRs than from controls.

This clonotype appeared a few times. Its target is not known. V was clipped by 3 bases and J by 10 bases; unmatched bases: 4. This CDR3 has 14 residues. The germline CDR1 and CDR2 sequences are SGHRS and YFSETQ. One entry per CDR3 protein results from TCRdb running MiXCR on the RACE reads. The table shows about 120,000 distinct CDR3 sequences, with 9% to 14% occurring only once. Time point in this sample: patch test 1, 2 weeks after DPC sensitization. Noted treatment: therapeutic diphenylcyclopropenone sensitization with weekly scalp DPC. The sample was whole blood, taken in connection with sensitization to the hapten diphenylcyclopropenone (DPC). The sequence was obtained from a woman in her forties or fifties with alopecia areata. Some clones in this sample may be carry-over from other donors' samples. The rearrangement uses TRBV5-1 and TRBJ1-6; 10 nucleotides align to TRBD1. The CDR3 bases are TGCGCCAGCAGCTCGGGACAGGGGAGATCACCCCTCCACTTT. Protein product: CASSSGQGRSPLHF.